A single TCR beta chain is shown here with its context. This sample also contains other DNA sequences that code for the same CDR3. The sample is drawn from a study of control samples from healthy donors and cancer patients. The assay was immunoSEQ multiplex PCR, and TCRdb's table has in-frame clones only and misses some. In the table there are 95,000 to 100,000 clones, 80% to 90% of which are singletons. CDR3 length equals 14 residues. The V end was cut by 3 bases, the J end by 0 bases, with 7 bases between. CDR1 and CDR2 from the germline V gene are SNHLY and FYNNEI. Sequenced input: blood. The chain uses TRBV2 and TRBJ2-3, with D uncertain. The TCR originated in a man under 40 in good health. CDR3 amino acids: CASSDLGSTDTQYF. The CDR3, as DNA: TGTGCCAGCAGTGATCTGGGGAGCACAGATACGCAGTATTTT.